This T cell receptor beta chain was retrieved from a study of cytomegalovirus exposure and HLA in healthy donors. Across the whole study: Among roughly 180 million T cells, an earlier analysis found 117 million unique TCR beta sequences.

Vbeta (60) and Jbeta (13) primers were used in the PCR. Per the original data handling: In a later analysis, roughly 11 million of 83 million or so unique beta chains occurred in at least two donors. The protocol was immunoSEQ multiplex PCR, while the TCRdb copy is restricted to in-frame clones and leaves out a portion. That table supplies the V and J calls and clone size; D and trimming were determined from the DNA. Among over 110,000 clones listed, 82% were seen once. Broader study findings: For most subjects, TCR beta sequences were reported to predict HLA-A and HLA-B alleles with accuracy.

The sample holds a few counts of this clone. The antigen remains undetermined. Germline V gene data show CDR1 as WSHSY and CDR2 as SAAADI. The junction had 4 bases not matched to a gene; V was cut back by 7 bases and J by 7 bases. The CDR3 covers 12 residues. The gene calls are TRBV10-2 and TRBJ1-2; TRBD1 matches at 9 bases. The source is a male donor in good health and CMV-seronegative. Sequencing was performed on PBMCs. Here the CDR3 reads CASKQGAGGYTF. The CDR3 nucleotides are TGCGCCAGCAAACAGGGGGCCGGTGGCTACACCTTC.